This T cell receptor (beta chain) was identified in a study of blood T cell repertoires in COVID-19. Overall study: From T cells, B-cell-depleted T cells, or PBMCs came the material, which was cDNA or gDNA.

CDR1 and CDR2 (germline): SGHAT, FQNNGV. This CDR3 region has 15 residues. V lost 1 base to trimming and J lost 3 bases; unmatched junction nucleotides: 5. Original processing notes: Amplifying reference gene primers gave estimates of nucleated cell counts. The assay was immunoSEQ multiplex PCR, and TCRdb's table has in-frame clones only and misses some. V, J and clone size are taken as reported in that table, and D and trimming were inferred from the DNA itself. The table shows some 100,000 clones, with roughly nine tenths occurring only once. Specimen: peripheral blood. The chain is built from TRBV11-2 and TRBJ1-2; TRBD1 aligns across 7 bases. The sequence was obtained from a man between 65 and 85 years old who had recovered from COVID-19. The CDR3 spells CASSLGAGGYYGYTF. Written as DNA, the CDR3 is TGTGCCAGCAGCTTAGGGGCAGGGGGTTACTATGGCTACACCTTC.